This T cell receptor (beta chain) is drawn from a study of CD8 T cells in ankylosing spondylitis. The germline gives CDR1 SGHNT, CDR2 YENEEA. Deletions cut 3 bases from V and 5 bases from J, with 14 bases between. The CDR3 length is 14 residues. Libraries for TCR beta were made by quantitative 5'-RACE with molecular barcodes. TCRdb ran MiXCR on the 5' RACE reads and lists one entry per CDR3 protein. There are more than 150,000 distinct CDR3 sequences in the sample; roughly 13% occur only once, and about 17% lies in the top ten. Points from the study as a whole: In the blood and synovial fluid of reactive arthritis, some motif variants had been previously reported. Blood from ankylosing spondylitis patients appeared to carry a characteristic roughly eight-variant TCR beta motif.

In regard to this clonotype: Antigen specificity is unknown.

The source is a male donor with ankylosing spondylitis or in good health (not recorded which). Specimen: blood, either unsorted or a sorted T cell fraction (not recorded which). This chain connects TRBV11-3 to TRBJ2-7; the D gene is possibly TRBD1 (8 bases). The CDR3 sequence: CASSLTGAGDEQYF. Here the CDR3 DNA reads TGTGCCAGCAGCTTGACAGGGGCGGGGGACGAGCAGTACTTC.